These 31 T cell receptor beta chains were all obtained from the same sample, sequenced in a study of cytomegalovirus exposure and HLA in healthy donors. The PCR made use of 60 Vbeta and 13 Jbeta primers. Produced via immunoSEQ multiplex PCR; TCRdb's table is partial and in-frame only. The sample shows 150,000 to 200,000 clones, 80% to 90% of them seen only once. The specimen was PBMCs. The receptor set was obtained from a male donor in good health and CMV-seronegative.

The J gene is TRBJ1-4, the V gene TRBV9; no definite D call. V shed 2 bases and J shed 0 bases, with 8 bases lying between them. This CDR3 region has 15 residues. Germline CDR1 is SGDLS and CDR2 is YYNGEE. CDR3 nucleotide sequence: TGTGCCAGCAGCGTCTCCGTTGCAACTAATGAAAAACTGTTTTTT. This translates into CASSVSVATNEKLFF.

V is TRBV28 and J is TRBJ2-3; 7 nucleotides match TRBD1. Germline V gives CDR1 MDHEN, CDR2 SYDVKM. The CDR3 is made up of 15 amino acids. Trimming removed 6 bases from V and 3 bases from J; junction bases left unmatched: 9. CDR3 nucleotide sequence: TGTGCCAGCAGGGGGCCCTACAGGGGTACAGATACGCAGTATTTT. Residues: CASRGPYRGTDTQYF.

As concerns this clone: Compared with germline, one end of the junction differs, possibly owing to a read error. The rearrangement uses TRBV4-2 and TRBJ2-7, with 7 bases fitting TRBD2. The germline CDR1 and CDR2 sequences are LGHNA and YNFKEQ. CDR3 size: 14 residues. The CDR3 loop is CASSQVGTGGAGVF. CDR3 nucleotides: TGTGCCAGCAGCCAAGTAGGCACGGGTGGGGCGGGGGTCTTC.

The chain employs TRBV5-4 and TRBJ1-3; TRBD1 might be the D (6 bases). The CDR3 is 17 amino acids. Germline V lookup: CDR1 SGHNT, CDR2 YYREEE (reference sequence). V dropped 3 bases and J dropped 2 bases, with 18 bases sitting between them. Written as DNA, the CDR3 is TGTGCCAGCAGCTCCGGCCATCAGGGGTCCGCTGGAAACACCATATATTTT. The encoded protein is CASSSGHQGSAGNTIYF.

This clone has only one observation. A junction boundary mismatches the germline segment, possibly from a read error. V usage is TRBV14 and J usage is TRBJ1-4, with 7 bases lining up with TRBD1. CDR1 is SGHDN and CDR2 is FVKESK in the germline V gene. This CDR3 has 11 residues. The CDR3 DNA is TGTGCCAGCAGCCTAGGGGGCCTGAAGGTTTTT. As protein: CASSLGGLKVF.

The V gene is TRBV5-4, the J gene TRBJ2-1; 9 bases are shared with TRBD2. Losses at the gene ends were 2 bases for V and 5 bases for J; bases not matched to a gene: 5. Germline CDR1 reads SGHNT; CDR2 reads YYREEE (reference sequence). This CDR3 contains 15 residues. CDR3 nucleotide sequence: TGTGCCAGCAGCTTTAGCGGGAGTTCCCACAATGAGCAGTTCTTC. This translates into CASSFSGSSHNEQFF.

V gene TRBV29-1 combines with J gene TRBJ2-5; TRBD1 is a possible D gene (6 bases). The CDR3 contains 13 residues. Trimming pared 4 bases from V and 5 bases from J, leaving 14 bases between. Germline lookup yields CDR1 SQVTM and CDR2 ANQGSEA. This chain's CDR3 is CSVVQGLSETQYF. The CDR3 coding sequence is TGCAGCGTTGTCCAGGGGCTGTCGGAGACCCAGTACTTC.

The rearrangement links TRBV6-1 to TRBJ2-7, with 8 bases identical to TRBD1. The CDR3 sequence is 15 residues long. Germline CDR1 is MNHNS and CDR2 is SASEGT. V trimming: 6 bases; J trimming: 5 bases; junction bases outside the gene matches: 12. As DNA, the CDR3 is TGTGCCAGCAGGGCACAGGGGGAGACGGGGGACGAGCAGTACTTC. Translating it yields CASRAQGETGDEQYF.

V usage is TRBV29-1 and J usage is TRBJ2-5; TRBD2 matches at 8 bases. The J call may not be correct, given that the DNA end is closer to TRBJ2-7. CDR1 is SQVTM and CDR2 is ANQGSEA in the germline V gene. This CDR3 contains 11 residues. CDR3 nucleotide sequence: TGCAGCGGTGGGACTAGTTACGAGCAGTACTTC. This translates into CSGGTSYEQYF.

This chain uses TRBV14 with TRBJ1-2; the D is unclear. This CDR3 has 14 residues. The germline CDR1 and CDR2 sequences are SGHDN and FVKESK. V dropped 1 base and J dropped 4 bases, with 10 bases sitting between them. CDR3 nucleotide sequence: TGTGCCAGCAGCCAAGCATCGAGTGGCTATGGCTACACCTTC. Translating gives CASSQASSGYGYTF.

The J gene is TRBJ2-3, the V gene TRBV6-5; D remains ambiguous. The germline V and J ends were trimmed by 5 bases and 2 bases, with 8 bases remaining between them. CDR1 is MNHEY and CDR2 is SVGAGI in the germline V gene. The CDR3 sequence is 13 residues long. CDR3 nucleotide sequence: TGTGCCAGCAGTGTCTATCCCACAGATACGCAGTATTTT. Protein: CASSVYPTDTQYF.

This rearrangement joins TRBV11-1 to TRBJ1-1, with a tentative D call TRBD1 (5 bases). Looked up from germline, CDR1 is SGHAT and CDR2 is FQDESV (reference sequence). V lost 6 bases to trimming and J lost 2 bases, with 16 bases between them. The CDR3 loop spans 15 amino acids. This CDR3 reads CASRSEGVFNTEAFF. DNA for the CDR3: TGTGCCAGCAGATCCGAAGGGGTTTTCAACACTGAAGCTTTCTTT. Looking up the rest from reference TRBV11-1 and TRBJ1-1 gives the full variable domain: EAEVAQSPRYKITEKSQAVAFWCDPISGHATLYWYRQILGQGPELLVQFQDESVVDDSQLPKDRFSAERLKGVDSTLKIQPAELGDSAMYLCASRSEGVFNTEAFFGQGTRLTVV.

The J gene is TRBJ2-7, the V gene TRBV21-1; TRBD1 is the table's D call, not checked against the DNA. TRBV21-1 is a pseudogene. This CDR3 has 15 residues. The CDR3 spells CASSKSGDDSYEQYF. Written as DNA, the CDR3 is TGTGCCAGCAGCAAATCAGGGGACGACTCCTACGAGCAGTACTTC.

The chain employs TRBV9 and TRBJ2-2; 11 bases are a match to TRBD2. The CDR3 totals 17 residues. Germline assignment: CDR1 SGDLS and CDR2 YYNGEE. The ends lost 4 bases at V and 0 bases at J; junction bases unmatched: 5. The CDR3 protein is CASSITSGGPNTGELFF. CDR3 DNA: TGTGCCAGCAGCATAACTAGCGGGGGACCGAACACCGGGGAGCTGTTTTTT. Full variable domain (remainder filled in from reference TRBV9 and TRBJ2-2): DSGVTQTPKHLITATGQRVTLRCSPRSGDLSVYWYQQSLDQGLQFLIQYYNGEERAKGNILERFSAQQFPDLHSELNLSSLELGDSALYFCASSITSGGPNTGELFFGEGSRLTVL.

This chain joins TRBV28 and TRBJ2-5, with D possibly being TRBD1 (5 bases). The CDR3 covers 14 residues. Germline values: CDR1 MDHEN, CDR2 SYDVKM. V lost 6 bases, J lost 7 bases, and 18 bases lay in between. This chain's CDR3 is CASSRRTPMRTQYF. The CDR3 nucleotides are TGTGCCAGCAGCCGACGGACACCAATGAGGACCCAGTACTTC.

The rearrangement joins TRBV10-3 to TRBJ2-2, with D tentatively TRBD1 (6 bases). This CDR3 is 16 amino acids long. The V gene lost 2 bases and the J gene lost 5 bases, with 15 bases spanning the gap. Germline CDR1 reads ENHRY; CDR2 reads SYGVKD. As DNA, the CDR3 is TGTGCCATCAGTGAGGCGTTGACAGGAGCTACCGGGGAGCTGTTTTTT. Its protein product is CAISEALTGATGELFF.

The chain recombines TRBV10-2 with TRBJ2-1; TRBD2 aligns across 8 bases. The CDR3 sequence is 14 residues long. Germline values: CDR1 WSHSY, CDR2 SAAADI. The ends lost 8 bases at V and 8 bases at J; junction bases unmatched: 11. CDR3 region: CASFLAGGYHEQFF. The CDR3 DNA is TGCGCCAGCTTCCTCGCGGGGGGATACCATGAGCAGTTCTTC.

V gene TRBV6-5 combines with J gene TRBJ2-3; 8 nucleotides line up with TRBD2. The CDR3 sequence is 15 residues long. Germline CDR1 is MNHEY and CDR2 is SVGAGI. The junction had 9 bases not matched to a gene; V was cut back by 6 bases and J by 4 bases. The CDR3 here is CASSNGGDRADTQYF. Written as DNA, the CDR3 is TGTGCCAGCAGCAACGGGGGGGACCGCGCAGATACGCAGTATTTT.

V usage is TRBV9 and J usage is TRBJ1-5, with TRBD1 as a possible D gene (6 bases). The CDR3 length is 14 residues. CDR1 and CDR2 (germline): SGDLS, YYNGEE. V lost 0 bases, J lost 7 bases, and 11 bases lay in between. The CDR3 region has the DNA TGTGCCAGCAGCGTAGGCCAGGGGAACCAGCCCCAGCATTTT. As protein: CASSVGQGNQPQHF.

V and J are TRBV27 and TRBJ1-6; tentatively, D is TRBD1 (6 bases). From germline, CDR1 is MNHEY and CDR2 SMNVEV (reference sequence). This CDR3 has 18 residues. V shed 2 bases and J shed 7 bases, with 21 bases lying between them. CDR3 amino acids: CASSLEPQKGGKNSPLHF. In DNA, the CDR3 is TGTGCCAGCAGTTTAGAACCCCAAAAGGGGGGGAAGAATTCACCCCTCCACTTT.

The V gene is TRBV5-1, the J gene TRBJ2-2; 8 positions agree with TRBD1. The J segment lost 4 bases and the V segment lost 2 bases, leaving 4 bases of the junction unmatched. Germline V gene data show CDR1 as SGHRS and CDR2 as YFSETQ. This CDR3 region has 15 residues. The CDR3 loop reads CASSFLQGATGELFF. In nucleotides, the CDR3 is TGCGCCAGCAGCTTTTTGCAGGGGGCCACCGGGGAGCTGTTTTTT.

CDR3 nucleotide sequence: TGTGCCAGCAGCTTAGTTTTGGGACAGGGCCAAGAGACCCAGTACTTC. Translated, it gives CASSLVLGQGQETQYF. The chain joins TRBV7-8 to TRBJ2-5, with 9 nucleotides matching TRBD1. The CDR3 is 16 residues long. Germline CDR1 and CDR2: SGHVS and FQNEAQ. Germline trimming cut 1 base from V and 1 base from J; bases unmatched to any gene: 4.

V usage is TRBV4-2 and J usage is TRBJ1-4; 7 bases fit TRBD1. CDR1 and CDR2 from the germline V gene are LGHNA and YNFKEQ. CDR3 size: 15 residues. V dropped 4 bases and J dropped 8; count of bases not matched to a gene: 10. CDR3 nucleotide sequence: TGTGCCAGCAGCCGCCTCCGGGACAGCCACGAAAAACTGTTTTTT. It yields the protein CASSRLRDSHEKLFF.

The chain couples TRBV7-9 to TRBJ2-3; perhaps TRBD2 as D (6 bases). CDR1 SEHNR and CDR2 FQNEAQ come from the germline V gene (reference sequence). CDR3 length: 15 residues. V dropped 6 bases and J dropped 8 bases, with 21 bases sitting between them. The CDR3 DNA sequence: TGTGCCAGCAGACCACCCGGGACTCGGCAGAGTACGCAGTATTTT. This sequence encodes CASRPPGTRQSTQYF.

This clone has only a few counts. The rearrangement links TRBV19 to TRBJ1-5; D might be TRBD1 (5 bases). The V and J ends lost 5 bases and 2 bases respectively, with 16 bases between them. Germline V gene data show CDR1 as LNHDA and CDR2 as SQIVND (reference sequence). The CDR3 has 16 amino acids. The DNA of the CDR3 is TGTGCCAGTAGTCCACAGGACCCCTGGGGCAATCAGCCCCAGCATTTT. Translating gives CASSPQDPWGNQPQHF.

The chain combines TRBV7-2 with TRBJ2-7; D possibly corresponds to TRBD1 (5 bases). Germline V lookup: CDR1 SGHTA, CDR2 FQGNSA. The germline V and J ends were trimmed by 1 base and 2 bases, with 9 bases remaining between them. The CDR3 totals 14 residues. The CDR3 sequence: CASSLVGRAYEQYF. Here the CDR3 DNA reads TGTGCCAGCAGCTTAGTTGGCAGGGCCTACGAGCAGTACTTC.

CDR3 sequence reads: CASSYSKQGNYEQYF. In DNA, the CDR3 is TGTGCCAGCAGTTACTCGAAACAGGGGAACTACGAGCAGTACTTC. The chain has TRBV6-6 and TRBJ2-7, with 7 bases matching TRBD1. From germline, CDR1 is MNHNY and CDR2 SVGAGI (reference sequence). This CDR3 region has 15 residues. The V and J ends lost 0 bases and 3 bases, in that order; junction bases with no gene match: 5.

The chain carries TRBV2 and TRBJ1-6; 7 bases are shared with TRBD1. The CDR3 is 13 amino acids. The V gene end was trimmed by 6 bases and the J gene end by 7 bases; junction bases not matched to a gene: 3. Germline V gives CDR1 SNHLY, CDR2 FYNNEI. The CDR3 here is CASRTGLNSPLHF. CDR3 nucleotides: TGTGCCAGCAGGACAGGGCTAAATTCACCCCTCCACTTT.

This clone showed up just once. This chain joins TRBV14 and TRBJ1-1, with a tentative D call TRBD1 (6 bases). The V end was cut by 0 bases, the J end by 4 bases, with 12 bases between. Germline values: CDR1 SGHDN, CDR2 FVKESK. There are 15 residues in the CDR3. The CDR3 DNA sequence: TGTGCCAGCAGCCAAGATAGGGGGATTGGCACTGAAGCTTTCTTT. This encodes CASSQDRGIGTEAFF.

V usage is TRBV7-8 and J usage is TRBJ2-2, with TRBD1 as a possible D gene (5 bases). V shed 1 base and J shed 8 bases, with 8 bases lying between them. Germline V gives CDR1 SGHVS, CDR2 FQNEAQ. CDR3 length: 13 residues. The CDR3 is CASSLVGAGELFF. The CDR3 DNA follows: TGTGCCAGCAGCTTAGTAGGGGCGGGGGAGCTGTTTTTT.

The rearrangement joins TRBV7-2 to TRBJ2-5; 9 nucleotides match TRBD2. Germline V gives CDR1 SGHTA, CDR2 FQGNSA. The CDR3 has 18 residues. Trimming removed 1 base from V and 5 bases from J; junction bases left unmatched: 14. The CDR3 DNA follows: TGTGCCAGCAGCTTAGGGGCGGCGGGGGGGCCGTTAGGGGAGACCCAGTACTTC. Translating it yields CASSLGAAGGPLGETQYF. Variable domain in full (rest from reference TRBV7-2 and TRBJ2-5): GAGVSQSPSNKVTEKGKDVELRCDPISGHTALYWYRQSLGQGLEFLIYFQGNSAPDKSGLPSDRFSAERTGGSVSTLTIQRTQQEDSAVYLCASSLGAAGGPLGETQYFGPGTRLLVL.